A selection of T cell receptor beta chains follows, all from one sample in a study of beta chain features in type 1 diabetes. TCRdb's copy holds only in-frame clones and misses some; the assay was immunoSEQ multiplex PCR. The sample lists about 230,000 clones, 9.6% occurring once. The sequenced sample was naive CD4+ T cells from blood. The receptors shown here come from a woman aged 18-29 years in good health. CDR3s include the opening cysteine and the closing phenylalanine or tryptophan. The D gene is left open where the match is weak.

>TRBJ2-7|TRBD2|TRBV27
CASTLSGARGYEQYF
>TRBJ1-1|TRBD1|TRBV5-1
CASSLATGFTEAFF
>TRBJ1-2|TRBD1|TRBV29-1
CSVRKTGVNDYGYTF
>TRBJ2-5|TRBD1|TRBV28
CASSLALGQGIQETQYF
>TRBJ2-2|NA|TRBV5-1
CASSLVPAGNTGELFF
>TRBJ2-1|NA|TRBV19
CASSIRSDNEQFF
>TRBJ2-2|NA|TRBV5-4
CASHGSQELFF
>TRBJ1-4|TRBD1|TRBV27
CATGTAYNEKLFF
>TRBJ2-6|NA|TRBV11-2
CASSRDGAGANVLTF
>TRBJ2-7|TRBD1|TRBV6-5
CASSAAGTGVYEQYF
>TRBJ1-2|TRBD1|TRBV6-6
CASSYSPGTGGGYTF
>TRBJ1-2|NA|TRBV15
CATSRGTGIHYTF
>TRBJ2-1|TRBD2|TRBV19
CASRLAGDVGDEQFF
>TRBJ2-4|NA|TRBV4-2
CASSQDPGGWDIQYF
>TRBJ1-2|NA|TRBV6-1
CASSEAGGYGYTF
>TRBJ1-5|NA|TRBV5-1
CASSLGPYQPQHF
>TRBJ2-5|NA|TRBV7-3
CASSLDPGETQYF
>TRBJ2-3|NA|TRBV15
CATSRDLMDTQYF
>TRBJ2-7|TRBD2|TRBV5-1
CASSRGLAGDSSYEQYF
>TRBJ2-7|NA|TRBV6-1
CASRTAYEQYF
>TRBJ1-1|NA|TRBV16
CASSQSTPSGTEAFF
>TRBJ2-2|NA|TRBV4-2
CASSPPGLSTGELFF
>TRBJ1-1|NA|TRBV28
CASSLQGLNTEAFF
>TRBJ2-1|NA|TRBV9
CASSLVGGSYNEQFF
>TRBJ2-5|TRBD2|TRBV2
CASRAGLTPMLETQYF
>TRBJ1-2|NA|TRBV5-4
CASSPRGTVGYGYTF
>TRBJ1-3|NA|TRBV30
CAWSPPGNTIYF
>TRBJ1-2|TRBD1|TRBV5-1
CASSTQGQFGYTF
>TRBJ2-1|NA|TRBV9
CASSPRGYYNEQFF
>TRBJ1-5|NA|TRBV27
CASSFLQSNQPQHF
>TRBJ2-2|NA|TRBV5-1
CASQATGTNTGELFF
>TRBJ2-1|NA|TRBV5-1
CASSSFRGGNEQFF
>TRBJ2-1|TRBD2|TRBV2
CASNTLGLAGGFMQFF
>TRBJ1-2|NA|TRBV5-8
CASSLEPAVGGYTF
>TRBJ1-6|NA|TRBV30
CAWSGVALSSYNSPLHF
>TRBJ1-1|NA|TRBV30
CAWSFQRLPAFF
>TRBJ2-7|NA|TRBV15
CATSRDLAGIQYF
>TRBJ1-1|NA|TRBV5-1
CASSLEGVNTEAFF
>TRBJ1-1|NA|TRBV11-2
CASSLVRRNTEAFF
>TRBJ2-5|TRBD2|TRBV15
CATSRVAGEGETQYF
>TRBJ2-2|NA|TRBV7-9
CASSPDGRVNTGELFF
>TRBJ2-7|NA|TRBV27
CASSLTLGPYEQYF
>TRBJ2-1|NA|TRBV21-1
CASRGQGLNEQFF
>TRBJ1-1|NA|TRBV2
CASSLRGNTEAFF
>TRBJ2-7|TRBD1|TRBV7-3
CASSYGQGHGYEQYF
>TRBJ2-5|TRBD2|TRBV7-2
CASSPPRLAGRETQYF
>TRBJ2-3|TRBD2|TRBV7-9
CASSLRTSGSPDTQYF
>TRBJ2-5|NA|TRBV7-3
CASSLTAGFGETQYF
>TRBJ2-1|NA|TRBV18
CASSPGQGFENEQFF
>TRBJ2-3|TRBD2|TRBV29-1
CSAVVAGGRINPDTQYF
>TRBJ1-6|TRBD1|TRBV10-3
CAISDVQGSSPLHF
>TRBJ1-1|NA|TRBV18
CASSPGQGRDTEAFF
>TRBJ2-5|NA|TRBV15
CATSRDLRQVQETQYF
>TRBJ1-1|NA|TRBV11-3
CASSSQGDTEAFF